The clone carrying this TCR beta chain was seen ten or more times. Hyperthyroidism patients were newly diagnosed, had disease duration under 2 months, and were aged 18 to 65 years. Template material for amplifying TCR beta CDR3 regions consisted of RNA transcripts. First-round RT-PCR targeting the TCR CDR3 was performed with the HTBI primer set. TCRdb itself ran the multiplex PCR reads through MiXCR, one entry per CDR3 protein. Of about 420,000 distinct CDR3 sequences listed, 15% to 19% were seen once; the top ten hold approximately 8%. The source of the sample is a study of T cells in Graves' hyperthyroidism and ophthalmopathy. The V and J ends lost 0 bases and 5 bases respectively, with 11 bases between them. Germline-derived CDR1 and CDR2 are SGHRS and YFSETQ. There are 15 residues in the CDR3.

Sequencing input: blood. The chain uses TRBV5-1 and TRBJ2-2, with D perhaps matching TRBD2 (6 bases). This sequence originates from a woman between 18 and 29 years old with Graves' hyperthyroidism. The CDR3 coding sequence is TGCGCCAGCAGCTTGGAGGCAGGGAGGACCGGGGAGCTGTTTTTT. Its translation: CASSLEAGRTGELFF.